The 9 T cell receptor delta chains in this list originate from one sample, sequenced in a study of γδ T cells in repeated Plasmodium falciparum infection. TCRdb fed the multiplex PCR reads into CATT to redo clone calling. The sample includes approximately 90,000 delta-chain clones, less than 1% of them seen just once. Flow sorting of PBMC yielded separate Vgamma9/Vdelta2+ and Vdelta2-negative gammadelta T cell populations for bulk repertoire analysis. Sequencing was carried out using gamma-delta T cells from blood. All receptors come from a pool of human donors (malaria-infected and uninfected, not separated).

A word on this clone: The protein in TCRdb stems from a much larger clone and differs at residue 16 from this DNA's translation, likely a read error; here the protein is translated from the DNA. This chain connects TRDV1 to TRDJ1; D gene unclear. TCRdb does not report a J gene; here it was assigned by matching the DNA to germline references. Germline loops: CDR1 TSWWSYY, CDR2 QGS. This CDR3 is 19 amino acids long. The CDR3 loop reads CALGELLGGRTLVTDRLIF. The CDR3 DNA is TGTGCTCTTGGGGAACTATTGGGAGGTAGGACCCTCGTCACCGATAGACTCATCTTT.

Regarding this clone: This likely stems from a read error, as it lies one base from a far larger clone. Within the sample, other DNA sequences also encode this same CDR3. CDR3 coding DNA: TGCGCTCTTGGGGAATGGCATTTCCTACCTCTGGGGGATAGGGGCTACACCGATAAACTCATCTTT. It yields the protein CALGEWHFLPLGDRGYTDKLIF. This chain uses TRDV1 with TRDJ1; the match to TRDD3 covers 10 bases. Germline matching of the DNA provided the J gene here, since TCRdb leaves it blank. In germline, CDR1 is TSWWSYY, CDR2 QGS. The CDR3 runs to 22 residues.

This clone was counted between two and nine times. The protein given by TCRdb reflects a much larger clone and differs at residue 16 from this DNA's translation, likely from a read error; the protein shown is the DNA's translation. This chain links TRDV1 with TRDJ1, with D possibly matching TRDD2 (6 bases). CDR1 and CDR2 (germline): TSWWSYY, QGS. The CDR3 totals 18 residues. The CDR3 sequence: CALGPPPSIVGVTDKPIF. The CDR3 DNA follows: TGTGCTCTTGGGCCTCCTCCTTCCATCGTAGGAGTCACCGATAAACCCATCTTT.

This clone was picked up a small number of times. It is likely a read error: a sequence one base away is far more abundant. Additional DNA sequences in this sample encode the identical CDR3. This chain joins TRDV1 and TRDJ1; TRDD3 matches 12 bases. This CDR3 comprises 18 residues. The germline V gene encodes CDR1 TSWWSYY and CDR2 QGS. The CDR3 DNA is TGTGCTCTTGGGGAACAATCTTCAAGACTGGGGGATACAAATAAGCTCATCTTT. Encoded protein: CALGEQSSRLGDTNKLIF.

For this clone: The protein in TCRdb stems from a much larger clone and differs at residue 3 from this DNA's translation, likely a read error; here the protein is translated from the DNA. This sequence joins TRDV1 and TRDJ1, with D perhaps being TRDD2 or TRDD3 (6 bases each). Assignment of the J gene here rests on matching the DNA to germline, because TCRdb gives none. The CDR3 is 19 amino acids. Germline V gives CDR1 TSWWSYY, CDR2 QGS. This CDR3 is CAPGELAFPYGPYTDKLIF. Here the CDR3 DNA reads TGTGCTCCTGGGGAACTCGCCTTCCCGTATGGTCCGTACACCGATAAACTCATCTTT.

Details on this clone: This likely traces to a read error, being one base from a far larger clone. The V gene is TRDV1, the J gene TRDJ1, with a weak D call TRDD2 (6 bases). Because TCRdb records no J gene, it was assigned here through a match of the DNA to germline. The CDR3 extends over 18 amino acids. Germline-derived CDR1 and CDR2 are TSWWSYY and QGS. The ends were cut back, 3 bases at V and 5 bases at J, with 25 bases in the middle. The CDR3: CALGELRPSPVGFDKLIF. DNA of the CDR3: TGTGCTCTTGGGGAGTTAAGGCCTTCCCCCGTCGGGTTTGATAAACTCATCTTT.

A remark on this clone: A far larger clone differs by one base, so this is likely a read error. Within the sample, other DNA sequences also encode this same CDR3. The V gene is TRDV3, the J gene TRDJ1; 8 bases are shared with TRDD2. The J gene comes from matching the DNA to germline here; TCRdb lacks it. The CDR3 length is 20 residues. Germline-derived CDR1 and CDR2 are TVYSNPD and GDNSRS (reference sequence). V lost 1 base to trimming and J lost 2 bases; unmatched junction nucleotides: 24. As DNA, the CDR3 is TGTGCCTTTACTGGCCTTCCTATAATCGTTAGCCCAAGAACGACCGATAAACTCATCTTT. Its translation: CAFTGLPIIVSPRTTDKLIF. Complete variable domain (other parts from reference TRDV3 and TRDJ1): CDKVTQSSPDQTVASGSEVVLLCTYDTVYSNPDLFWYRIRPDYSFQFVFYGDNSRSEGADFTQGRFSVKHILTQKAFHLVISPVRTEDSATYYCAFTGLPIIVSPRTTDKLIFGKGTRVTVEP.

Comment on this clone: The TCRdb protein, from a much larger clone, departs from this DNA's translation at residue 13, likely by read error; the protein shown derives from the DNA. CDR3 in amino acids: CACDTVGSTGGYSADKLIF. The CDR3 region has the DNA TGTGCCTGTGACACCGTGGGAAGTACTGGGGGATACAGCGCCGATAAACTCATCTTT. The chain employs TRDV2 and TRDJ1; 12 positions match TRDD3. TCRdb carries no J gene annotation; the J gene was assigned here by matching the DNA with germline. This CDR3 is built from 19 residues. Germline CDR1 is GEAIGNYY and CDR2 is EKD. V lost 0 bases to trimming and J lost 3 bases; unmatched junction nucleotides: 13.

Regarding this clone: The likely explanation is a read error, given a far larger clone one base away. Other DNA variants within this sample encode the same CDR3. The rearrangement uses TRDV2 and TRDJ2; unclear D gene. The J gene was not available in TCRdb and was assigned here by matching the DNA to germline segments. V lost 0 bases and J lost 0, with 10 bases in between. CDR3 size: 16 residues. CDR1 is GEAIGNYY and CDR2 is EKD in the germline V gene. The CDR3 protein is CACDTVGDTLTAQLFF. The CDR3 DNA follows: TGTGCCTGTGACACCGTGGGAGATACTTTGACAGCACAACTCTTCTTT.